This TCR beta chain was captured in a study of human T cells and chemical hapten exposure. Each cDNA molecule in the library carried unique molecular identifiers. Via MiXCR, TCRdb re-called the RACE reads, giving one row per CDR3 protein. The sample contains some 330,000 distinct CDR3 sequences, around 5.5% of which appear only once. Germline V CDR1 and CDR2: SGHNT, YYREEE (reference sequence). There are 15 residues in the CDR3. Trimming at V came to 0 bases and at J to 3 bases, leaving 3 bases not matched to a gene. The time point: pre-sensitization, week 0. As for treatment: therapeutic diphenylcyclopropenone sensitization with weekly scalp DPC. Patches went on only after blood had been drawn each time.

The sequencing here drew on whole blood, taken in connection with sensitization to the hapten diphenylcyclopropenone (DPC). The receptor was isolated from a woman under 30 with alopecia areata. Some clones in this sample may be carry-over from other donors' samples. V usage is TRBV5-4 and J usage is TRBJ2-1; 7 bases are a match to TRBD2. CDR3 protein: CASSLEIAGYNEQFF. The DNA of the CDR3 is TGTGCCAGCAGCTTGGAGATAGCGGGCTACAATGAGCAGTTCTTC.